The next 10 T cell receptor beta chains were all read from a single sample in a study of blood T cell repertoires in COVID-19. The repertoire was sequenced with immunoSEQ multiplex PCR; TCRdb's copy has only in-frame clones and lacks some. The table shows about 170,000 clones, with about 87% occurring only once. The sequencing sample was made of peripheral blood. The receptors here all came from a man in his sixties with acute or convalescent COVID-19.

This sequence joins TRBV6-6 and TRBJ1-6; TRBD1 is a possible D gene (5 bases). V was cut by 4 bases and J by 10 bases, with 14 bases left in between. Germline V lookup: CDR1 MNHNY, CDR2 SVGAGI (reference sequence). The CDR3 loop spans 14 amino acids. The CDR3 coding sequence is TGTGCCAGCAGTTCCTTAGGGGTTAGGTCACCCCTCCACTTT. This sequence encodes CASSSLGVRSPLHF.

This rearrangement joins TRBV4-3 to TRBJ2-7; 8 nucleotides line up with TRBD1. Germline CDR1 and CDR2: LGHNA and YSLEER. The CDR3 contains 15 residues. V was clipped by 2 bases and J by 3 bases; unmatched bases: 6. The DNA of the CDR3 is TGCGCCAGCAGCCAATTCGGACAGGGAAACTACGAGCAGTACTTC. This codes for CASSQFGQGNYEQYF.

The gene calls are TRBV7-9 and TRBJ1-2; no clear D gene. Germline CDR1 reads SEHNR; CDR2 reads FQNEAQ (reference sequence). The CDR3 is made up of 12 amino acids. V shed 5 bases and J shed 6 bases, with 10 bases lying between them. The CDR3 nucleotides are TGTGCCAGCAGCGCCCCGGGGAATGGCTACACCTTC. The encoded protein is CASSAPGNGYTF.

This chain connects TRBV5-1 to TRBJ2-2; D ambiguous. Looked up from germline, CDR1 is SGHRS and CDR2 is YFSETQ. Trimming shortened V by 4 bases and J by 3 bases, and 7 bases separated the two germline ends. The CDR3 is 13 residues long. The CDR3 sequence is CASSRRDTGELFF. The CDR3 DNA sequence: TGCGCCAGCAGCAGGAGAGACACCGGGGAGCTGTTTTTT.

This chain links TRBV19 with TRBJ1-4; D call uncertain. CDR3 length equals 15 residues. Germline V gene sequence: CDR1 LNHDA, CDR2 SQIVND (reference sequence). V lost 10 bases and J lost 2, with 17 bases in between. CDR3 sequence reads: CATKPPGWTNEKLFF. As DNA, the CDR3 is TGTGCCACTAAACCCCCGGGGTGGACTAATGAAAAACTGTTTTTT.

The CDR3 nucleotides are TGCGCCAGCAGCACCGAGCCTGGAAACACCATATATTTT. It translates to CASSTEPGNTIYF. V is TRBV5-1 and J is TRBJ1-3; D is unclear. Germline loops: CDR1 SGHRS, CDR2 YFSETQ. This CDR3 has 13 amino acids. V was pared by 4 bases and J by 2 bases, with 7 bases between.

The chain employs TRBV29-1 and TRBJ2-7; unclear D gene. Germline V CDR1 and CDR2: SQVTM, ANQGSEA. The CDR3 has 12 amino acids. V lost 3 bases and J lost 2, with 8 bases in between. The CDR3 here is CSVDGPAYEQYF. CDR3 nucleotides: TGCAGCGTTGATGGCCCTGCCTACGAGCAGTACTTC.

The chain recombines TRBV5-1 with TRBJ2-6; 8 positions match TRBD1. The germline V gene encodes CDR1 SGHRS and CDR2 YFSETQ. The CDR3 covers 17 residues. Trimming took 4 bases from V and 0 from J; bases not matched to a gene: 6. CDR3 protein: CASSVGTGGSGANVLTF. CDR3 nucleotide sequence: TGCGCCAGCAGCGTTGGAACAGGGGGCTCTGGGGCCAACGTCCTGACTTTC.

V and J are TRBV11-2 and TRBJ2-2; TRBD1 matches 10 bases. CDR1 and CDR2 (germline): SGHAT, FQNNGV. The V gene end was trimmed by 10 bases and the J gene end by 5 bases; junction bases not matched to a gene: 7. This CDR3 region has 14 residues. DNA for the CDR3: TGTGCCACCGGGACAGGGGCCGATACCGGGGAGCTGTTTTTT. Its protein is CATGTGADTGELFF.

The chain has TRBV29-1 and TRBJ2-3; TRBD2 agrees at 8 bases. Trimming cost V 3 bases and J 1 base; bases outside gene matches: 6. The CDR3 runs 15 residues. Germline-derived CDR1 and CDR2 are SQVTM and ANQGSEA. CDR3 sequence: CSVEEPGRGTDTQYF. CDR3 sequence (DNA): TGCAGCGTTGAGGAACCCGGGAGGGGCACAGATACGCAGTATTTT.